This section outlines one TCR beta chain sequence together with its context. Its specificity is unknown. This sample stems from a study of cytomegalovirus exposure and HLA in healthy donors. Germline trimming cut 7 bases from V and 4 bases from J; bases unmatched to any gene: 13. The CDR3 extends over 15 amino acids. CDR1 is MNHNS and CDR2 is SASEGT in the germline V gene. PCR was performed using 60 Vbeta and 13 Jbeta primers. As originally analysed: Unique TCR beta chains totaled roughly 81 million in a later count, with roughly 11 million of them shared. Data came from immunoSEQ multiplex PCR; TCRdb stores just in-frame clones and leaves some out. V and J calls and clone size are copied from that table; D and trimming were computed from the DNA. The sample carries some 120,000 clones, roughly 71% recorded once. Study-wide results and limits: Within an earlier analysis, most TCR beta V segments proved productive either about 90% or about 30% of the time. In a later analysis, a genetic analysis reported fewer productive-TCR N-insertions in an Asian-associated ancestry cluster than the cohort average.

This TCR was recovered from a woman aged 45 to 65 in good health and CMV-seropositive. This chain uses TRBV6-1 with TRBJ2-7; 7 bases agree with TRBD1. The sample comprised PBMCs. CDR3 bases: TGTGCCAGCATGAGAGCGAGGGACAGACCTTACGAGCAGTACTTC. This translates into CASMRARDRPYEQYF.